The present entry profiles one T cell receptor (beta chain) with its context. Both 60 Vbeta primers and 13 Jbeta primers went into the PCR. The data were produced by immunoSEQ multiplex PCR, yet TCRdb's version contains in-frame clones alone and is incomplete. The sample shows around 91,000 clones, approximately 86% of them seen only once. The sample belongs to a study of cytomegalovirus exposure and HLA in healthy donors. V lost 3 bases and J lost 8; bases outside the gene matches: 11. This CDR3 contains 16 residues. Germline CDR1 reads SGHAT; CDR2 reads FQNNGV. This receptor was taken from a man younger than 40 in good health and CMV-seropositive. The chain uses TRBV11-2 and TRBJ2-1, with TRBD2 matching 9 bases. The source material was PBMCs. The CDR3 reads CASSFLGREGRDEQFF. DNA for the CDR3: TGTGCCAGCAGCTTCTTGGGGCGGGAGGGCAGGGATGAGCAGTTCTTC.